This T cell receptor (beta chain) came from a study of Tregs in tolerant kidney transplant recipients. Repertoires were generated with immunoSEQ multiplex PCR, while TCRdb's copy carries only in-frame clones and drops some. The sample holds tens of thousands of clones, approximately 98% seen once. The sequenced sample was CD4+ T cells from blood, obtained before the transplant. The origin of this receptor is a human donor who received a combined kidney and bone marrow transplant.

The CDR3 bases are TGTGCCAGCAGTGAGGATAGCGGGGGCCCAGATACGCAGTATTTT. Protein product: CASSEDSGGPDTQYF. The chain is built from TRBV2 and TRBJ2-3; TRBD2 agrees at 9 bases. The ends lost 3 bases at V and 4 bases at J; junction bases unmatched: 5. The CDR3 runs 15 residues. Germline V gene data show CDR1 as SNHLY and CDR2 as FYNNEI.